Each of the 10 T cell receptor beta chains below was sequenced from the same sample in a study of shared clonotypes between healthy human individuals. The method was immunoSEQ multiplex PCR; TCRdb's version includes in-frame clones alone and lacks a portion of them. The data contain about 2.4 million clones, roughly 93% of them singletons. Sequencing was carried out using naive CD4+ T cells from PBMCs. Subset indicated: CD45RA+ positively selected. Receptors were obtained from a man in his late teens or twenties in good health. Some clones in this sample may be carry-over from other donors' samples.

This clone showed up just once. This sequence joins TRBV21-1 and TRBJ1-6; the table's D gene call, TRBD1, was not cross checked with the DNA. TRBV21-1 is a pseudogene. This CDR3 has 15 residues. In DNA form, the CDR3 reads TGTGCCAGCAGCACAGTCAGGGGGAATAATTCACCCCTCCACTTT. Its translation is CASSTVRGNNSPLHF.

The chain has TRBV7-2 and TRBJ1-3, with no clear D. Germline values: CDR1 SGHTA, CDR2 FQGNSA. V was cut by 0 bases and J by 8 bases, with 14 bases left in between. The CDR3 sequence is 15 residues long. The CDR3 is CASSLAATDGHTIYF. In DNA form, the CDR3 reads TGTGCCAGCAGCTTAGCGGCGACGGACGGCCACACCATATATTTT.

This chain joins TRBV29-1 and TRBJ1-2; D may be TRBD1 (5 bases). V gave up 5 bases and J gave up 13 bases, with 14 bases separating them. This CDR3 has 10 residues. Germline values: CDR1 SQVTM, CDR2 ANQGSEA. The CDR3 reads CSVWDSDFTF. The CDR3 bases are TGCAGCGTTTGGGACTCGGACTTCACCTTC.

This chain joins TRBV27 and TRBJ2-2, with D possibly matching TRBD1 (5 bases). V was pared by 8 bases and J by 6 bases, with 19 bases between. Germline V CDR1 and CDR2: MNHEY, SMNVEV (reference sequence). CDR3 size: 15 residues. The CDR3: CASSSYGALAGELFF. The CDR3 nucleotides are TGTGCCAGCTCCTCCTATGGGGCGCTCGCCGGGGAGCTGTTTTTT.

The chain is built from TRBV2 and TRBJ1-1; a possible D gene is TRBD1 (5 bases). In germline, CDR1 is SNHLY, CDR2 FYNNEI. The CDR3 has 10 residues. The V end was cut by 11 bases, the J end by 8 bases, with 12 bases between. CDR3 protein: CALGPSEAFF. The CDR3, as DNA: TGTGCCTTGGGGCCCAGCGAAGCTTTCTTT.

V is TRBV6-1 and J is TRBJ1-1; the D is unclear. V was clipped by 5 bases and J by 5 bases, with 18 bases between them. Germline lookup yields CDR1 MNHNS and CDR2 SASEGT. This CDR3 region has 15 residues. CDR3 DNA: TGTGCCAGCAGTCCCTTACCGAGGGCCGGGACTGAAGCTTTCTTT. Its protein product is CASSPLPRAGTEAFF.

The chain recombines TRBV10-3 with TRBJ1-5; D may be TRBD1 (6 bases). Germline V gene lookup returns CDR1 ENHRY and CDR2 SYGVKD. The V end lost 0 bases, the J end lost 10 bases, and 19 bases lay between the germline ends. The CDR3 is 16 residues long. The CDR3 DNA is TGTGCCATCAGTGAGTCTAATTTCGCGAGGGGGAAACCCCAGCATTTT. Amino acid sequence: CAISESNFARGKPQHF.

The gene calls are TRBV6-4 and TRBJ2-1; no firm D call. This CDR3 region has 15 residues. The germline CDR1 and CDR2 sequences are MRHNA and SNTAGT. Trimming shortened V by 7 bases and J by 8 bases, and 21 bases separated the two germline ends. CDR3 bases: TGTGCCAGCACCGAGTGGGGTCCGTTTATTGATGAGCAGTTCTTC. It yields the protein CASTEWGPFIDEQFF.

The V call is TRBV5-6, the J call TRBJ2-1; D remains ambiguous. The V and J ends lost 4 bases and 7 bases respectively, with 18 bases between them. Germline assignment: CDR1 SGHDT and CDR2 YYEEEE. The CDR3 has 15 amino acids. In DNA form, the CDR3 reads TGTGCCAGCAGCCCGCAAAGATTACTTCGGAATGAGCAGTTCTTC. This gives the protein CASSPQRLLRNEQFF.

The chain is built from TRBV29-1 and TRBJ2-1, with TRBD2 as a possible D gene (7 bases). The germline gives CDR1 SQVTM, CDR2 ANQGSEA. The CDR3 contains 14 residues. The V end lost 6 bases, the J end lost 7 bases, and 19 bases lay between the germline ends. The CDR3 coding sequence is TGCAGCGTCGCGGGGGCTAGCGGCGTGAATGAGCAGTTCTTC. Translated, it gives CSVAGASGVNEQFF.